This TCR beta chain is drawn from a study of control samples from healthy donors and cancer patients. The assay was immunoSEQ multiplex PCR, and TCRdb's table has in-frame clones only and misses some. Of approximately 49,000 clones listed, around 85% are singletons. This TCR was recovered from a woman aged 50 to 60 with lung cancer. Specimen: PBMCs.

The chain's CDR3 is CASSYRTGTYNEQFF. For the CDR3, the DNA is TGTGCCAGCAGTTACAGGACAGGCACCTACAATGAGCAGTTCTTC. This chain uses TRBV6-6 with TRBJ2-1; 7 nucleotides line up with TRBD1. Germline V gene sequence: CDR1 MNHNY, CDR2 SVGAGI (reference sequence). Germline trimming cut 2 bases from V and 2 bases from J; bases unmatched to any gene: 3. There are 15 residues in the CDR3.